A selection of T cell receptor beta chains follows, all from one sample in a study of cytomegalovirus exposure and HLA in healthy donors. Produced via immunoSEQ multiplex PCR; TCRdb's table is partial and in-frame only. The sample shows about 150,000 clones, 60% to 80% of them seen only once. Sequencing was done on a sample of PBMCs. Receptors were obtained from a woman in her 30s in good health and CMV-seronegative. Each CDR3 is given with its conserved first and last residue. The D gene is left open where the match is weak. Expanded clones are given a class, and other clones once, few, many or no size at all.

. TRBD1 TRBJ1-1 TRBV6-5 CASSFKGGGTEAFF TGTGCCAGCAGCTTTAAAGGGGGCGGCACTGAAGCTTTCTTT
. . TRBJ2-3 TRBV27 CASSLLGTDTQYF TGTGCCAGCAGTTTGTTAGGCACAGATACGCAGTATTTT
few TRBD1 TRBJ1-5 TRBV30 CAWGDEDRGNQPQHF TGTGCCTGGGGTGATGAGGACAGGGGCAATCAGCCCCAGCATTTT
. TRBD2 TRBJ2-5 TRBV9 CASSTGGAGGVQETQYF TGTGCCAGCAGCACGGGAGGGGCGGGGGGGGTTCAAGAGACCCAGTACTTC
few TRBD1 TRBJ1-1 TRBV5-1 CATRSTGEQNTEAFF TGCGCCACCCGTTCGACAGGGGAACAGAACACTGAAGCTTTCTTT
. TRBD1 TRBJ1-1 TRBV7-2 CASSLRDSLEAFF TGTGCCAGCAGCTTAAGGGACAGCCTTGAAGCTTTCTTT
. . TRBJ1-2 TRBV7-2 CASSQEVSSNYGYTF TGTGCCAGCAGTCAAGAGGTGTCCTCTAACTATGGCTACACCTTC
. TRBD1 TRBJ1-1 TRBV6-5 CASSYGTGGNTEAFF TGTGCCAGCAGTTATGGGACAGGGGGGAACACTGAAGCTTTCTTT
. . TRBJ1-5 TRBV18 CASSVQGSVEPQHF TGTGCCAGCTCAGTACAGGGTAGTGTTGAGCCCCAGCATTTT
. TRBD2 TRBJ2-1 TRBV10-2 CASSESRGGKDEQFF TGCGCCAGCAGTGAGTCGCGGGGGGGCAAAGATGAGCAGTTCTTC
. . TRBJ2-7 TRBV18 CASSPPAPGTHLLGEQYF TGTGCCAGCTCACCTCCAGCTCCCGGGACACATCTCCTAGGCGAGCAGTACTTC
. TRBD1 TRBJ2-2 TRBV6-5 CASTGTEDGELFF TGTGCCAGCACCGGGACAGAAGACGGGGAGCTGTTTTTT
. TRBD2 TRBJ2-5 TRBV7-3 CASSLLAGSLETQYF TGTGCCAGCAGCTTACTAGCGGGGAGTTTGGAGACCCAGTACTTC
. TRBD1 TRBJ1-1 TRBV7-9 CASSSQSQTGGRNTEAFF TGTGCCAGCAGCTCACAATCCCAGACAGGGGGGAGGAACACTGAAGCTTTCTTT
. . TRBJ1-1 TRBV6-6 CASSGGDSNTEAFF TGTGCCAGTTCGGGGGGGGACTCGAACACTGAAGCTTTCTTT
. . TRBJ1-1 TRBV11-2 CASSPQGLGTEAFF TGTGCCAGCAGTCCTCAGGGTTTAGGGACTGAAGCTTTCTTT
. . TRBJ1-5 TRBV25-1 CASSEPGTGKGPQHF TGTGCCAGCAGTGAACCCGGGACTGGCAAAGGGCCCCAGCATTTT
. TRBD2 TRBJ2-3 TRBV4-3 CASSQGLAGVSDTQYF TGCGCCAGCAGCCAGGGACTAGCGGGCGTCTCAGATACGCAGTATTTT
. . TRBJ1-1 TRBV7-9 CASSLVGEEAEAFF TGTGCCAGCAGCTTGGTAGGGGAGGAGGCTGAAGCTTTCTTT
once . TRBJ1-2 TRBV25-1 CASSEYLPSGGYTF TGTGCCAGCAGTGAATATTTACCTTCGGGGGGCTACACCTTC
. TRBD1 TRBJ2-3 TRBV6-4 CASSDSTGHTDTQYF TGTGCCAGCAGTGACTCGACAGGGCACACAGATACGCAGTATTTT
. TRBD1 TRBJ1-4 TRBV2 CASSRGGQGPIFNEKLFF TGTGCCAGCAGTCGAGGCGGACAGGGGCCTATCTTTAATGAAAAACTGTTTTTT
. . TRBJ1-1 TRBV21-1 CAGGGWITEAFF TGTGCCGGGGGGGGGTGGATCACTGAAGCTTTCTTT
. . TRBJ1-1 TRBV5-6 CASSARTVVTEAFF TGTGCCAGCAGCGCGAGGACAGTAGTCACTGAAGCTTTCTTT
. TRBD1 TRBJ1-4 TRBV12-5 CASGLGQGKLFF TGTGCTAGTGGTTTGGGACAGGGAAAACTGTTTTTT
. . TRBJ2-5 TRBV5-1 CASSWGWATETQYF TGCGCCAGCAGCTGGGGCTGGGCCACGGAGACCCAGTACTTC
. . TRBJ1-2 TRBV6-1 CASSEQGYGYTF TGTGCCAGCAGTGAGCAGGGCTATGGCTACACCTTC
. TRBD2 TRBJ2-7 TRBV5-8 CASQNQRGNSYEQYF TGTGCCAGTCAGAACCAGCGGGGCAACTCCTACGAGCAGTACTTC
. . TRBJ1-1 TRBV19 CASSILTGRGNTEAFF TGTGCCAGTAGTATCTTGACAGGTAGGGGGAACACTGAAGCTTTCTTT
. . TRBJ2-7 TRBV27 CASKRTASYEQYF TGTGCCAGCAAACGGACAGCCTCCTACGAGCAGTACTTC
. . TRBJ2-1 TRBV7-8 CASSFDRDSFF TGTGCCAGCAGCTTTGACAGGGACTCGTTCTTC
. . TRBJ1-5 TRBV9 CASSVEGTSNQPQHF TGTGCCAGCAGCGTAGAAGGGACAAGTAATCAGCCCCAGCATTTT
. TRBD1 TRBJ1-2 TRBV2 CATPGQAWGYTF TGTGCCACCCCCGGACAGGCTTGGGGCTACACCTTC
once TRBD1 TRBJ2-6 TRBV5-1 CASSLAGQGVAGANVLTF TGCGCCAGCAGCTTGGCGGGACAGGGGGTTGCTGGGGCCAACGTCCTGACTTTC
. TRBD2 TRBJ2-2 TRBV2 CARGRGTNTGELFF TGTGCCAGAGGGCGGGGGACTAACACCGGGGAGCTGTTTTTT
. TRBD1 TRBJ1-2 TRBV10-3 CAISGQGENYGYTF TGTGCCATCAGCGGACAGGGAGAGAACTATGGCTACACCTTC
once . TRBJ2-2 TRBV7-9 CASSLRLAGGELFF TGTGCCAGCAGCTTACGGCTAGCCGGCGGGGAGCTGTTTTTT
. TRBD1 TRBJ2-7 TRBV5-1 CASSFGTGGAPYEQYF TGCGCCAGCAGCTTCGGGACAGGGGGCGCCCCCTACGAGCAGTACTTC
. . TRBJ2-7 TRBV5-1 CASSLQRGGSYEQYF TGCGCCAGCAGCTTACAGAGGGGGGGGTCCTACGAGCAGTACTTC
. TRBD1 TRBJ1-1 TRBV29-1 CSVGTGQLNTEAFF TGCAGCGTAGGGACGGGACAGCTGAACACTGAAGCTTTCTTT
. . TRBJ1-1 TRBV6-1 CASSARLSNTEAFF TGTGCCAGCAGTGCGAGGCTTTCGAACACTGAAGCTTTCTTT
. . TRBJ2-4 TRBV4-1 CASSQGLILAKNIQYF TGCGCCAGCAGCCAAGGTCTTATCTTAGCCAAAAACATTCAGTACTTC
. TRBD2 TRBJ2-3 TRBV10-1 CASSDPGGGRRDTQYF TGCGCCAGCAGTGACCCCGGGGGGGGTAGAAGAGATACGCAGTATTTT
. TRBD1 TRBJ2-1 TRBV18 CASSSQGASSYNEQFF TGTGCCAGCTCCTCACAGGGGGCGAGCTCCTACAATGAGCAGTTCTTC
. TRBD1 TRBJ2-6 TRBV13 CASSLPGQGTISGANVLTF TGTGCCAGCAGCTTGCCTGGACAGGGAACAATCTCTGGGGCCAACGTCCTGACTTTC
. . TRBJ2-5 TRBV13 CASSRGIGAGETQYF TGTGCCAGCAGCCGCGGCATAGGGGCAGGGGAGACCCAGTACTTC
. TRBD1 TRBJ1-1 TRBV2 CASSDVPGGLRTEAFF TGTGCCAGCAGTGACGTTCCAGGGGGCTTGAGGACTGAAGCTTTCTTT
. . TRBJ2-2 TRBV11-3 CASSSLQGAGELFF TGTGCCAGCAGTTCCCTACAGGGAGCCGGGGAGCTGTTTTTT
once TRBD1 TRBJ2-7 TRBV5-6 CASSSIRQGRYEQYF TGTGCCAGCAGCTCGATCCGACAGGGACGGTACGAGCAGTACTTC
. TRBD1 TRBJ2-5 TRBV5-1 CASSLGQGIQETQYF TGCGCCAGCAGCTTGGGACAGGGCATCCAAGAGACCCAGTACTTC
few . TRBJ2-2 TRBV7-9 CASSPRGTKLGGELFF TGTGCCAGCAGCCCCAGGGGCACGAAGTTGGGCGGGGAGCTGTTTTTT
. TRBD1 TRBJ2-2 TRBV29-1 CSVNVQGAAGELFF TGCAGCGTTAACGTACAGGGGGCGGCCGGGGAGCTGTTTTTT
. . TRBJ2-1 TRBV28 CASSRGALSYNEQFF TGTGCCAGCAGCCGGGGGGCTCTCTCCTACAATGAGCAGTTCTTC
. TRBD1 TRBJ1-1 TRBV7-9 CASSLAQGATTEAFF TGTGCCAGCAGCTTAGCACAGGGGGCAACGACTGAAGCTTTCTTT
. . TRBJ2-2 TRBV27 CASSSTENTGELFF TGTGCCAGCAGCTCGACAGAGAACACCGGGGAGCTGTTTTTT
. . TRBJ1-3 TRBV9 CASSQSTGSGSGNTIYF TGTGCCAGCAGCCAAAGCACAGGGTCGGGCTCTGGAAACACCATATATTTT